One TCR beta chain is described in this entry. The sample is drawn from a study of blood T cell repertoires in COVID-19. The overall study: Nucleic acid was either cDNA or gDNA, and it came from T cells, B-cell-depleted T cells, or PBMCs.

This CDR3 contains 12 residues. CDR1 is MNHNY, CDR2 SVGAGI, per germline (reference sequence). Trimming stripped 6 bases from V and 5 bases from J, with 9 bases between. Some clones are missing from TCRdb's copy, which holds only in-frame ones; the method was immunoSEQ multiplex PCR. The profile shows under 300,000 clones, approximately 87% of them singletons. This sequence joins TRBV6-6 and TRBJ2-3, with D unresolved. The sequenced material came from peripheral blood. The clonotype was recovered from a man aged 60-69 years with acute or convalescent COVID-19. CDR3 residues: CASSQTEDTQYF. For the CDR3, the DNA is TGTGCCAGCAGCCAGACTGAAGATACGCAGTATTTT.